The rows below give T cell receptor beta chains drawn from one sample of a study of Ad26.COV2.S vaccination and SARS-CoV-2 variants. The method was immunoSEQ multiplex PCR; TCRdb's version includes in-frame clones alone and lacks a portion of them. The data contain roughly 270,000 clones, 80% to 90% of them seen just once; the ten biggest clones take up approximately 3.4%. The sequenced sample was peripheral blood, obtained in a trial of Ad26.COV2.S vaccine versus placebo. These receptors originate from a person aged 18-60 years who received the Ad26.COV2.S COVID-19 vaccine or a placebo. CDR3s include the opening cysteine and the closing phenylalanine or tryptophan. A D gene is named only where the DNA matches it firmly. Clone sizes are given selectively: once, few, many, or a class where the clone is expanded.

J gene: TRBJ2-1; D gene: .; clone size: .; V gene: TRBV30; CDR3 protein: CAWSVRSSYNEQFF; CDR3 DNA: TGTGCCTGGAGTGTAAGGAGCTCCTACAATGAGCAGTTCTTC
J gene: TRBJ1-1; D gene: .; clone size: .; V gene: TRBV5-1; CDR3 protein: CASSLGVNTEAFF; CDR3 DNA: TGCGCCAGCAGCTTGGGGGTTAACACTGAAGCTTTCTTT
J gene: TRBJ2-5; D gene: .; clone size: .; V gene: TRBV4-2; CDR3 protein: CASSQSGEETQYF; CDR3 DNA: TGTGCCAGCAGCCAAAGCGGAGAAGAGACCCAGTACTTC
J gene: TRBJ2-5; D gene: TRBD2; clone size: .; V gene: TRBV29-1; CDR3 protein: CSVRGTSGDPETQYF; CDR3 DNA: TGCAGCGTTCGGGGTACTAGCGGGGATCCTGAGACCCAGTACTTC
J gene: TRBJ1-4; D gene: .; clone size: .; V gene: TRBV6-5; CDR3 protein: CASSSQGGRIEKLFF; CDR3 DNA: TGTGCCAGCAGTTCGCAGGGAGGGCGAATCGAAAAACTGTTTTTT
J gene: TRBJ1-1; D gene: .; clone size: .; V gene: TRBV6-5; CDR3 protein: CASATVWGGTEAFF; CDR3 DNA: TGTGCCAGCGCTACGGTATGGGGGGGGACTGAAGCTTTCTTT
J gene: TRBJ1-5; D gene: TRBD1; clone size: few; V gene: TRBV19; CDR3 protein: CASSSTGGNQPQHF; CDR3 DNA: TGTGCCAGTAGCTCAACAGGGGGCAATCAGCCCCAGCATTTT
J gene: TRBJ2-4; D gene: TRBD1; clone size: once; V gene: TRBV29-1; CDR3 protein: CSVLGQGENIQYF; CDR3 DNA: TGCAGCGTTTTGGGACAGGGGGAAAACATTCAGTACTTC
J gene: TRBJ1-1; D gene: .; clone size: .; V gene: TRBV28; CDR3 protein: CASSLRIGTEAFF; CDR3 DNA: TGTGCCAGCAGCCTCCGTATTGGCACTGAAGCTTTCTTT
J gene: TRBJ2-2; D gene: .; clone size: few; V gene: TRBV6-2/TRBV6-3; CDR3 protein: CASSSDGNTGELFF; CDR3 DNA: TGTGCCAGCAGTTCGGACGGAAACACCGGGGAGCTGTTTTTT
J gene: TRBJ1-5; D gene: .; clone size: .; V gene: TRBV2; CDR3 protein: CASSEPGFGNQPQHF; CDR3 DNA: TGTGCCAGCAGTGAGCCAGGGTTTGGCAATCAGCCCCAGCATTTT
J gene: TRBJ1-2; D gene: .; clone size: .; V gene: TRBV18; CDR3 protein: CASSPPTPLQDYGYTF; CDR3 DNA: TGTGCCAGCTCACCCCCGACTCCGTTGCAAGACTATGGCTACACCTTC
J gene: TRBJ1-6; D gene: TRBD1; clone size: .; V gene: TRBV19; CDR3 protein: CASSLQGRNSPLHF; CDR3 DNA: TGTGCCAGTAGTTTACAGGGGAGAAATTCACCCCTCCACTTT
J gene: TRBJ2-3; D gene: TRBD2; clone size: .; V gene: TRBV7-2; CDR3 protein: CASSLNPSGVGTDTQYF; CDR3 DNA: TGTGCCAGCAGCTTGAACCCTAGCGGGGTGGGCACAGATACGCAGTATTTT
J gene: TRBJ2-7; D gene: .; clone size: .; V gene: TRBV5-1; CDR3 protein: CASSGQSQSYEQYF; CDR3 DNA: TGCGCCAGCAGCGGGCAGTCCCAATCCTACGAGCAGTACTTC
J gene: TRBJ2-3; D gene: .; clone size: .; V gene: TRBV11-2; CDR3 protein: CASSPPGFTDTQYF; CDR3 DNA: TGTGCCAGCAGCCCACCGGGCTTCACAGATACGCAGTATTTT
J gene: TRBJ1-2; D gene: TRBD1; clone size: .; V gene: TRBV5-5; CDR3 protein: CASTGDRGRYGYTF; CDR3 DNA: TGTGCCAGCACCGGGGACAGGGGCCGGTATGGCTACACCTTC
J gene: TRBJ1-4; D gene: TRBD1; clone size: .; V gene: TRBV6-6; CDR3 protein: CASSYPGQGNEKLFF; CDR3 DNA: TGTGCCAGCAGTTATCCGGGACAGGGGAATGAAAAACTGTTTTTT
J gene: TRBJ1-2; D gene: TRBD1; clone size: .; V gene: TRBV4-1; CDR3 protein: CASSQAAWTGNYGYTF; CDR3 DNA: TGCGCCAGCAGCCAAGCTGCATGGACAGGGAACTATGGCTACACCTTC
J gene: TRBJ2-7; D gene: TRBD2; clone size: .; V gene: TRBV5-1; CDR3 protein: CASSLGAGGPYEQYF; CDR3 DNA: TGCGCCAGCAGCTTGGGGGCGGGAGGGCCTTACGAGCAGTACTTC
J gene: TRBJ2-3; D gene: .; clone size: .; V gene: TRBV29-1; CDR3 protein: CSVGRILSTDTQYF; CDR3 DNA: TGCAGCGTTGGTCGAATACTAAGCACAGATACGCAGTATTTT
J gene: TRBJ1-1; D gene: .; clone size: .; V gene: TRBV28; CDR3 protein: CASRRQTEAFF; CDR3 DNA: TGTGCCAGCAGGAGACAGACTGAAGCTTTCTTT